These 29 T cell receptor beta chains share one sample of origin, sequenced in a study of shared clonotypes between healthy human individuals. Sequencing was performed with immunoSEQ multiplex PCR; in TCRdb, only in-frame clones are kept and a portion is missing. The table lists about 2.1 million clones, around 93% of them singletons. Naive CD8 populations comprised CD45RO-negative cells positively selected for CCR7, excluding terminally differentiated effector memory CD45RA+ cells. The sequenced sample was naive CD8+ T cells from PBMCs. Receptor source: a man in his late teens or twenties in good health. Some clones in this sample may be carry-over from other donors' samples.

V gene TRBV29-1 combines with J gene TRBJ2-1, with 10 bases matching TRBD2. V shed 3 bases and J 7 bases; nucleotides not matched to a gene: 6. The germline V gene has CDR1 SQVTM and CDR2 ANQGSEA. This CDR3 is built from 14 residues. This chain's CDR3 is CSVDWTSGGNEQFF. The CDR3 DNA sequence: TGCAGCGTTGATTGGACTAGCGGCGGGAATGAGCAGTTCTTC.

DNA of the CDR3: TGCGCCAGCAGCTTGTATGAGGGATCCTACAATGAGCAGTTCTTC. Residues: CASSLYEGSYNEQFF. The chain carries TRBV5-1 and TRBJ2-1; D possibly corresponds to TRBD2 (5 bases). V was trimmed by 1 base and J by 1 base, leaving 9 bases between them. The CDR3 spans 15 residues. The germline CDR1 and CDR2 sequences are SGHRS and YFSETQ.

CDR3 sequence (DNA): TGTGCCAGCAGGGGACAGGGCCCTCCTGACACTGAAGCTTTCTTT. Translation gives CASRGQGPPDTEAFF. The rearrangement joins TRBV7-9 to TRBJ1-1; 9 nucleotides align to TRBD1. Germline V CDR1 and CDR2: SEHNR, FQNEAQ (reference sequence). The ends lost 6 bases at V and 3 bases at J; junction bases unmatched: 8. CDR3 length: 15 residues.

To note about this clone: This sample includes further DNA sequences coding for the same CDR3. This chain connects TRBV15 to TRBJ1-5; D is unresolved. Trimming pared 0 bases from V and 0 bases from J, leaving 3 bases between. This CDR3 spans 14 amino acids. Germline V gene data show CDR1 as LNHNV and CDR2 as YYDKDF (reference sequence). The CDR3 DNA follows: TGTGCCACCAGCAGAGACAGTAGCAATCAGCCCCAGCATTTT. This gives the protein CATSRDSSNQPQHF. The full variable domain, its missing parts supplied by reference TRBV15 and TRBJ1-5, is DAMVIQNPRYQVTQFGKPVTLSCSQTLNHNVMYWYQQKSSQAPKLLFHYYDKDFNNEADTPDNFQSRRPNTSFCFLDIRSPGLGDTAMYLCATSRDSSNQPQHFGDGTRLSIL.

The V gene is TRBV5-8, the J gene TRBJ2-3; 11 positions match TRBD2. V dropped 2 bases and J dropped 1; count of bases not matched to a gene: 0. The CDR3 is 15 amino acids. Looked up from germline, CDR1 is SGHTS and CDR2 is YDEGEE. CDR3 coding DNA: TGTGCCAGCAGCTTACTAGCGGGGGGCACAGATACGCAGTATTTT. Encoded protein: CASSLLAGGTDTQYF.

This chain links TRBV27 with TRBJ1-1, with no clear D. CDR1 and CDR2 (germline): MNHEY, SMNVEV (reference sequence). The CDR3 contains 15 residues. V was trimmed by 3 bases and J by 2 bases, leaving 13 bases between them. The CDR3 DNA follows: TGTGCCAGCAGTTTCGGGAGTAATATTAACACTGAAGCTTTCTTT. It yields the protein CASSFGSNINTEAFF.

The rearrangement links TRBV27 to TRBJ1-4; D is unresolved. V lost 5 bases and J lost 5, with 9 bases in between. The CDR3 contains 13 residues. The V gene's germline CDR1 is MNHEY and CDR2 SMNVEV (reference sequence). The CDR3 DNA sequence: TGTGCCAGCAGTGTGTGGATAAATGAAAAACTGTTTTTT. Translated, it gives CASSVWINEKLFF.

The rearrangement uses TRBV7-9 and TRBJ1-5, with no clear D. Trimming took off 2 bases at V and 0 bases at J, with 14 bases between the two ends. The V gene's germline CDR1 is SEHNR and CDR2 FQNEAQ (reference sequence). The CDR3 runs to 17 residues. DNA of the CDR3: TGTGCCAGCAGCTTAAGCCCCCTCGGTGGTAGCAATCAGCCCCAGCATTTT. It is translated as CASSLSPLGGSNQPQHF.

The CDR3 sequence: CASSVVGLAGYSYNEQFF. CDR3 nucleotides: TGTGCCAGCAGCGTAGTTGGACTAGCGGGGTACTCCTACAATGAGCAGTTCTTC. This chain connects TRBV9 to TRBJ2-1; 12 bases match TRBD2. The J segment lost 0 bases and the V segment lost 0 bases, leaving 4 bases of the junction unmatched. The CDR3 runs 18 residues. Germline assignment: CDR1 SGDLS and CDR2 YYNGEE.

V and J are TRBV28 and TRBJ2-5; D is perhaps TRBD1 or TRBD2 (5 bases each). V lost 6 bases and J 2 bases, leaving 13 bases between the germline ends. CDR1 is MDHEN and CDR2 is SYDVKM in the germline V gene. This CDR3 is built from 14 residues. Here the CDR3 DNA reads TGTGCCAGCAGAATCGATGGGGGTCAAGAGACCCAGTACTTC. It codes for CASRIDGGQETQYF.

The V call is TRBV5-1, the J call TRBJ1-5; 7 nucleotides line up with TRBD1. Germline CDR1 is SGHRS and CDR2 is YFSETQ. The trim removed 5 bases at V and 0 bases at J, leaving 5 bases unmatched. The CDR3 totals 15 residues. The CDR3 coding sequence is TGCGCCAGCAGACAAGACAGGGATAGCAATCAGCCCCAGCATTTT. Translating it yields CASRQDRDSNQPQHF.

A word on this clone: Additional DNA sequences in this sample encode the identical CDR3. This sequence joins TRBV29-1 and TRBJ2-5; D unclear. Near its end, the DNA agrees better with TRBJ2-7, so the J call may be wrong. The CDR3 sequence is 13 residues long. Per germline, CDR1 SQVTM and CDR2 ANQGSEA. In DNA form, the CDR3 reads TGCAGCGTTGAAGGTGACTCTAGCTACGAGCAGTACTTC. It translates to CSVEGDSSYEQYF.

The genes are TRBV5-4 and TRBJ2-7, with TRBD1 matching 8 bases. CDR1 is SGHNT and CDR2 is YYREEE in the germline V gene (reference sequence). This CDR3 is built from 15 residues. Trimming at V came to 0 bases and at J to 1 base, leaving 3 bases not matched to a gene. The CDR3 DNA follows: TGTGCCAGCAGCTTGGGACAGGGGATGTCCTACGAGCAGTACTTC. Its translation: CASSLGQGMSYEQYF.

This clone was detected once. This chain joins TRBV11-2 and TRBJ1-5; D gene unclear. Germline V gene data show CDR1 as SGHAT and CDR2 as FQNNGV. The CDR3 has 13 residues. Trimming cost V 0 bases and J 6 bases, with 6 bases left between them. This CDR3 is CASSLDGGQPQHF. The CDR3 coding sequence is TGTGCCAGCAGCTTAGACGGCGGTCAGCCCCAGCATTTT. Looking up the rest from reference TRBV11-2 and TRBJ1-5 gives the full variable domain: EAGVAQSPRYKIIEKRQSVAFWCNPISGHATLYWYQQILGQGPKLLIQFQNNGVVDDSQLPKDRFSAERLKGVDSTLKIQPAKLEDSAVYLCASSLDGGQPQHFGDGTRLSIL.

V and J are TRBV5-6 and TRBJ2-1; 9 nucleotides line up with TRBD2. The CDR3 covers 14 residues. J lost 8 bases, V lost 1 base, and 4 bases had no gene match. Germline V gene sequence: CDR1 SGHDT, CDR2 YYEEEE. CDR3 sequence: CASSLPREGDEQFF. In nucleotides, the CDR3 is TGTGCCAGCAGCTTGCCGCGGGAGGGCGATGAGCAGTTCTTC.

This clone has just one count. The chain carries TRBV6-5 and TRBJ2-7; 8 bases match TRBD2. Per the germline V gene, CDR1 is MNHEY and CDR2 is SVGAGI. V dropped 7 bases and J dropped 2; count of bases not matched to a gene: 7. The CDR3 totals 14 residues. CDR3 nucleotides: TGTGCCAGCACCCAACGGCGGGGGGCCTACGAGCAGTACTTC. Translating gives CASTQRRGAYEQYF.

Turning to this clone: The sample has other DNA sequences that encode this CDR3 too. The gene calls are TRBV10-1 and TRBJ2-7; D is unresolved. The CDR3 sequence is 12 residues long. Germline loops: CDR1 WNHNN, CDR2 SYGVQD (reference sequence). Trimming pared 3 bases from V and 3 bases from J, leaving 6 bases between. The CDR3, as DNA: TGCGCCAGCAGTGATCCGGGCTACGAGCAGTACTTC. Its translation: CASSDPGYEQYF.

The CDR3 region is CASSRSRGLVRNIQYF. CDR3 nucleotide sequence: TGTGCCAGCAGTCGCTCACGAGGACTAGTCCGGAACATTCAGTACTTC. V gene TRBV28 combines with J gene TRBJ2-4; 7 bases match TRBD2. The CDR3 totals 16 residues. Per the germline V gene, CDR1 is MDHEN and CDR2 is SYDVKM. V was pared by 5 bases and J by 7 bases, with 14 bases of the junction left unmatched.

The table lists this clone with a count of one. The chain couples TRBV27 to TRBJ1-2; tentative D call: TRBD1 (6 bases). V lost 0 bases, J lost 5 bases, and 13 bases lay in between. The CDR3 sequence is 15 residues long. Germline-derived CDR1 and CDR2 are MNHEY and SMNVEV (reference sequence). This chain's CDR3 is CASSLSVGGTYGYTF. In DNA form, the CDR3 reads TGTGCCAGCAGTTTATCGGTGGGGGGCACATATGGCTACACCTTC.

In the case of this clone: The identical CDR3 is also encoded by other nucleotide sequences in the sample. The chain has TRBV7-2 and TRBJ2-7; weak D call: TRBD2 (6 bases). V was clipped by 4 bases and J by 4 bases, with 11 bases between them. CDR1 is SGHTA, CDR2 FQGNSA, per germline. The CDR3 length is 13 residues. In nucleotides, the CDR3 is TGTGCCAGCAGCTCAAGGGACTCATACGAGCAGTACTTC. The encoded protein is CASSSRDSYEQYF.

Worth noting for this clone: Distinct nucleotide sequences in the sample also encode this CDR3. V is TRBV28 and J is TRBJ2-7, with 9 bases aligning to TRBD2. The V segment lost 2 bases and the J segment 4 bases; nucleotides outside the gene matches: 3. Germline V gene lookup returns CDR1 MDHEN and CDR2 SYDVKM. The CDR3 is 14 amino acids. CDR3 sequence: CASSLLAGRYEQYF. In nucleotides, the CDR3 is TGTGCCAGCAGTTTACTAGCGGGAAGGTACGAGCAGTACTTC.

The chain combines TRBV7-3 with TRBJ2-3, with 11 bases aligning to TRBD2. Germline V gene lookup returns CDR1 SGHTA and CDR2 FQGTGA. The CDR3 length is 18 residues. The V gene end was trimmed by 5 bases and the J gene end by 2 bases; junction bases not matched to a gene: 12. CDR3 protein: CASSDRTSGSLLTDTQYF. The CDR3 coding sequence is TGTGCCAGCAGCGATCGTACTAGCGGGAGCCTCCTCACAGATACGCAGTATTTT.

The chain has TRBV19 and TRBJ1-5; TRBD1 is a possible D gene (6 bases). The ends were cut back, 0 bases at V and 6 bases at J, with 12 bases in the middle. CDR3 length: 15 residues. CDR1 and CDR2 from the germline V gene are LNHDA and SQIVND (reference sequence). The CDR3 protein is CASSIDTGAGQPQHF. CDR3 sequence (DNA): TGTGCCAGTAGTATAGATACGGGGGCCGGTCAGCCCCAGCATTTT.

This clone was observed a few times. The V call is TRBV7-6, the J call TRBJ2-7, with D possibly TRBD1 on 6 matching bases. Deletions cut 7 bases from V and 7 bases from J, with 20 bases between. Germline lookup yields CDR1 SGHVS and CDR2 FNYEAQ. The CDR3 extends over 14 amino acids. CDR3: CASTETGPFGEQYF. The CDR3 region has the DNA TGTGCCAGCACTGAGACAGGCCCTTTTGGGGAGCAGTACTTC.

Concerning this clone itself: Additional DNA sequences in this sample encode the identical CDR3. The gene calls are TRBV27 and TRBJ2-1; TRBD1 is a possible D gene (6 bases). The V and J ends lost 7 bases and 0 bases respectively, with 13 bases between them. Germline V gives CDR1 MNHEY, CDR2 SMNVEV (reference sequence). The CDR3 is made up of 15 amino acids. CDR3 in DNA: TGTGCCAGCACCCCCAGGGGCGGCTCCTACAATGAGCAGTTCTTC. Its protein is CASTPRGGSYNEQFF.

V usage is TRBV20-1 and J usage is TRBJ2-1; D not certain. This CDR3 contains 10 residues. Germline V gene lookup returns CDR1 DFQATT and CDR2 SNEGSKA (reference sequence). V was trimmed by 3 bases and J by 10 bases, leaving 7 bases between them. This chain's CDR3 is CSARFDEQFF. In nucleotides, the CDR3 is TGCAGTGCTAGGTTCGACGAGCAGTTCTTC.

V and J are TRBV10-3 and TRBJ2-1; the D is unclear. Per the germline V gene, CDR1 is ENHRY and CDR2 is SYGVKD. The CDR3 is made up of 12 amino acids. The V and J ends lost 8 bases and 6 bases respectively, with 11 bases between them. This chain's CDR3 is CAIGWAANEQFF. CDR3 DNA: TGTGCCATCGGCTGGGCGGCCAATGAGCAGTTCTTC.

V and J are TRBV27 and TRBJ2-1; D tentatively reads TRBD1 or TRBD2 (5 bases each). This CDR3 is built from 17 residues. The V end was cut by 8 bases, the J end by 0 bases, with 20 bases between. In germline, CDR1 is MNHEY, CDR2 SMNVEV (reference sequence). The CDR3 sequence: CASYPRSGATSYNEQFF. Written as DNA, the CDR3 is TGTGCCAGCTACCCGAGATCCGGGGCAACCTCCTACAATGAGCAGTTCTTC.

In the case of this clone: Other DNA sequences in this sample translate to the same CDR3. The gene calls are TRBV4-1 and TRBJ2-7; D gene unclear. V lost 0 bases to trimming and J lost 3 bases, with 9 bases between them. The CDR3 length is 14 residues. Germline V gene data show CDR1 as MGHRA and CDR2 as YSYEKL. The DNA for the CDR3 is TGCGCCAGCAGCCAAGATCTGGGCAGCTACGAGCAGTACTTC. It specifies CASSQDLGSYEQYF.